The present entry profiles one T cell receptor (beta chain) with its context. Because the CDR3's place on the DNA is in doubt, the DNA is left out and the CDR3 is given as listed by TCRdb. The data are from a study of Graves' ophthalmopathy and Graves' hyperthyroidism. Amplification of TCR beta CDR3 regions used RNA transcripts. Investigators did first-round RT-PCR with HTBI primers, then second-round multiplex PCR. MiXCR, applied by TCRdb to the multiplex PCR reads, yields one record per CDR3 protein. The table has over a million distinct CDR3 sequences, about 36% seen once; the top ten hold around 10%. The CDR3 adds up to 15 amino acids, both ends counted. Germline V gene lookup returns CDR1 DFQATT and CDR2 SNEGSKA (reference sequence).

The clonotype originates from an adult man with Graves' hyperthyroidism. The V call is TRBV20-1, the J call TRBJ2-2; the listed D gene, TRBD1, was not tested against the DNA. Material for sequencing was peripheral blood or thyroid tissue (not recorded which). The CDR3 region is CSARGGQGTPGSCFF.